This TCR beta chain came from a study of CD8+CD57+ T cells in acquired aplastic anemia. Study-level background: The sorted CD4+ and CD8+ cells yielded an average about 3.3 ug of DNA. Study outcomes and limitations: Patients and controls were found to share 25 to 35 CD8+ CDR3 sequences.

This clonotype was seen only a few times. Its antigen is unknown. Both TCR beta VDJ combination and CDR3 sequence profiling were carried out. Genomic DNA was the template for this profiling. TCRdb re-analysed the reads in MiXCR, keeping a single row per CDR3 protein. This table has about 160,000 distinct CDR3 sequences, 70% to 75% appearing once. CDR3 length: 11 amino acids. Trimming took 6 bases from V and 7 from J, leaving 9 bases between them. Those patients picked for sequencing had displayed CD8+CD57+ cell expansion on flow cytometry. Every one of the patients had aplastic anemia (severe, acquired). By the time of blood sampling, patients had still received no therapy.

The sequence derives from a human donor with aplastic anemia. This rearrangement joins TRBV12-3 or TRBV12-4 to TRBJ1-1; TRBD1 might be the D (5 bases). The sample consisted of sorted CD4+, CD8+, or CD8+CD57+ T cells (not recorded which) from PBMCs. The CDR3 loop reads CASSRGLEAFF. The CDR3 coding sequence is TGTGCCAGCAGCCGGGGACTTGAAGCTTTCTTT.